This T cell receptor beta chain stems from a study of breast tumors, draining lymph nodes, adjacent tissues. TCRdb processed the multiplex PCR reads anew with MiXCR; each CDR3 protein has one entry. The sample yields about 100,000 distinct CDR3 sequences, about 20% seen once. The CDR3 length is 15 residues. CDR1 and CDR2 (germline): SGDLS, YYNGEE. Trimming pared 2 bases from V and 5 bases from J, leaving 16 bases between. Axillary draining lymph nodes of breast cancer patients supplied the node samples. This clonotype showed up many times. What it binds is unknown. Broader study findings: Tumor repertoires ranked between lymph nodes and nontumor tissue in diversity, with V and J gene preferences.

J is TRBJ2-5 and V is TRBV9; D is possibly TRBD2 (6 bases). This sequence was found in a female donor with breast cancer. Some clones in this sample may be carry-over from other donors' samples. The sample taken for sequencing was axillary lymph node tissue. CDR3 protein: CASSVQVRAGETQYF. CDR3 bases: TGTGCCAGCAGCGTGCAGGTCCGGGCGGGGGAGACCCAGTACTTC. The complete variable domain, with remaining parts taken from reference TRBV9 and TRBJ2-5, reads DSGVTQTPKHLITATGQRVTLRCSPRSGDLSVYWYQQSLDQGLQFLIQYYNGEERAKGNILERFSAQQFPDLHSELNLSSLELGDSALYFCASSVQVRAGETQYFGPGTRLLVL.